These 29 T cell receptor beta chains share one sample of origin, sequenced in a study of shared clonotypes between healthy human individuals (dated by TCRdb to about 2020). Libraries came from the immunoSEQ multiplex PCR assay. The table comes from immuneACCESS by way of TCRdb, which keeps in-frame sequences with V and J called. Part of the clones is missing from these tables; in studies checked, under half for an unresolved V gene and the rest for unknown reasons. This sample holds 2,500,000 or so clones; 85% to 95% were observed only once. More than 0.35% of the sample goes to the ten largest clones. Material for sequencing was naive CD4+ T cells from PBMCs. This specimen's cell subset or site label, interpreted: CD45RA+ positively selected. The receptors derive from a man aged 18 to 30 in good health. Some clones in this sample may be carry-over from other donors' samples.

The V call is TRBV27, the J call TRBJ2-1; 13 nucleotides agree with TRBD2. The CDR3 length is 18 residues. V was pared by 5 bases and J by 2 bases, with 9 bases of the junction left unmatched. Germline V gives CDR1 MNHEY, CDR2 SMNVEV (reference sequence). The CDR3 DNA is TGTGCCAGCAGTCGACTAGCGGGAGGTCCCCTCGCCTACAATGAGCAGTTCTTC. It is translated as CASSRLAGGPLAYNEQFF.

The CDR3 DNA reads TGTGCCAGCAGCTCGAGGACAGGGGGACATGGCTACACCTTC. Translation gives CASSSRTGGHGYTF. The V gene is TRBV5-6, the J gene TRBJ1-2; 10 bases match TRBD1. The CDR3 covers 14 residues. Losses at the gene ends were 3 bases for V and 6 bases for J; bases not matched to a gene: 5. Germline lookup yields CDR1 SGHDT and CDR2 YYEEEE.

In DNA form, the CDR3 reads TGTGCCAGTAGTATTTCCGGGGCGCTAACCGGGACGAGGAGCTCCTACGAGCAGTACTTC. It yields the protein CASSISGALTGTRSSYEQYF. This sequence joins TRBV19 and TRBJ2-7; either TRBD1 or TRBD2 may fit D (5 bases each). V gave up 3 bases and J gave up 0 bases, with 27 bases separating them. Germline CDR1 LNHDA, CDR2 SQIVND (reference sequence). The CDR3 sequence is 20 residues long.

This clone was seen a single time. Within the sample, other DNA sequences also encode this same CDR3. This chain connects TRBV28 to TRBJ2-7; the match to TRBD1 covers 7 bases. The CDR3 totals 14 residues. The V gene's germline CDR1 is MDHEN and CDR2 SYDVKM. Unmatched junction bases numbered 2, after V lost 1 base and J lost 2 bases. The chain's CDR3 is CASSLYRGTYEQYF. CDR3 in DNA: TGTGCCAGCAGTTTATACAGGGGCACCTACGAGCAGTACTTC.

V and J are TRBV5-1 and TRBJ2-5; D possibly corresponds to TRBD1 (6 bases). This CDR3 has 16 residues. V was clipped by 1 base and J by 4 bases, with 17 bases between them. CDR1 is SGHRS, CDR2 YFSETQ, per germline. The CDR3 loop reads CASSLLPYGGTETQYF. CDR3 DNA sequence: TGCGCCAGCAGCTTGCTCCCGTATGGGGGCACAGAGACCCAGTACTTC.

Comments on this clone: Mismatch with germline at one junction end may stem from a read error. The chain couples TRBV7-9 to TRBJ1-1, with 8 bases aligning to TRBD1. The CDR3 consists of 15 residues. Looked up from germline, CDR1 is SEHNR and CDR2 is FQNEAQ (reference sequence). CDR3: CASSPLTGVKTEAFF. The CDR3 bases are TGTGCCAGCAGCCCCTTGACAGGGGTGAAGACTGAAGCTTTCTTT.

This sequence joins TRBV6-4 and TRBJ2-1; D call uncertain. This CDR3 is 16 amino acids long. CDR1 and CDR2 (germline): MRHNA, SNTAGT. V dropped 0 bases and J dropped 5 bases, with 14 bases sitting between them. CDR3 sequence: CASSDSRLFRDNEQFF. CDR3 DNA: TGTGCCAGCAGTGACTCTAGGCTTTTCAGAGACAATGAGCAGTTCTTC.

V usage is TRBV9 and J usage is TRBJ2-5; no firm D call. CDR1 and CDR2 from the germline V gene are SGDLS and YYNGEE. The CDR3 extends over 16 amino acids. V lost 0 bases, J lost 5 bases, and 17 bases lay in between. CDR3 in amino acids: CASSVGVVAILETQYF. In DNA form, the CDR3 reads TGTGCCAGCAGCGTAGGGGTAGTCGCGATTCTCGAGACCCAGTACTTC.

A word on this clone: Other DNA variants within this sample encode the same CDR3. The chain recombines TRBV28 with TRBJ1-2; the D is unclear. The germline gives CDR1 MDHEN, CDR2 SYDVKM. The CDR3 has 12 amino acids. The V end lost 3 bases, the J end lost 3 bases, and 5 bases lay between the germline ends. CDR3: CASSLRDYGYTF. DNA of the CDR3: TGTGCCAGCAGTTTGAGGGACTATGGCTACACCTTC.

This sequence joins TRBV6-5 and TRBJ2-7, with 9 bases fitting TRBD1. The CDR3 has 15 amino acids. Germline assignment: CDR1 MNHEY and CDR2 SVGAGI. Trimming at V came to 5 bases and at J to 3 bases, leaving 8 bases not matched to a gene. CDR3 sequence reads: CASSRHRGLHYEQYF. CDR3 nucleotide sequence: TGTGCCAGCAGTCGACACAGGGGGCTCCACTACGAGCAGTACTTC.

This rearrangement joins TRBV27 to TRBJ2-1, with 7 bases identical to TRBD2. The CDR3 has 15 amino acids. V was clipped by 3 bases and J by 4 bases; unmatched bases: 6. Germline V lookup: CDR1 MNHEY, CDR2 SMNVEV (reference sequence). Written as DNA, the CDR3 is TGTGCCAGCAGTTTCAGGGCTAGCGGATACAATGAGCAGTTCTTC. It yields the protein CASSFRASGYNEQFF.

The V gene is TRBV30, the J gene TRBJ1-6; 12 bases match TRBD1. The CDR3 runs to 15 residues. In germline, CDR1 is GTSNPN, CDR2 SVGIG (reference sequence). The V gene end was trimmed by 4 bases and the J gene end by 7 bases; junction bases not matched to a gene: 5. The CDR3 sequence: CAWNTGQGANSPLHF. The CDR3 nucleotides read TGTGCCTGGAATACGGGACAGGGGGCGAATTCACCCCTCCACTTT.

The chain combines TRBV15 with TRBJ2-2; D not certain. There are 17 residues in the CDR3. Germline CDR1 and CDR2: LNHNV and YYDKDF (reference sequence). Deletions cut 0 bases from V and 4 bases from J, with 15 bases between. This CDR3 is CATSRDGSTWVTGELFF. The CDR3 region has the DNA TGTGCCACCAGCAGAGACGGATCTACCTGGGTCACCGGGGAGCTGTTTTTT.

This clone was picked up one time. The sample holds other DNA sequences that translate to the same CDR3. J is TRBJ1-1 and V is TRBV5-1; the match to TRBD1 covers 7 bases. The CDR3 runs to 14 residues. Trimming removed 0 bases from V and 5 bases from J; junction bases left unmatched: 4. Germline CDR1 reads SGHRS; CDR2 reads YFSETQ. CDR3 bases: TGCGCCAGCAGCTTGGACAGGGGAGGTACTGAAGCTTTCTTT. It encodes CASSLDRGGTEAFF.

This chain links TRBV19 with TRBJ1-4, with 10 bases lining up with TRBD1. This CDR3 region has 15 residues. Germline CDR1 LNHDA, CDR2 SQIVND (reference sequence). J gave up 6 bases and V 3 bases, and 4 bases lay outside the gene matches. CDR3 region: CASSIYGTGDEKLFF. The CDR3 bases are TGTGCCAGTAGTATTTACGGGACAGGGGATGAAAAACTGTTTTTT.

The chain couples TRBV14 to TRBJ1-2; TRBD1 agrees at 8 bases. The CDR3 sequence is 15 residues long. Per germline, CDR1 SGHDN and CDR2 FVKESK. V shed 2 bases and J 4 bases; nucleotides not matched to a gene: 6. The CDR3 sequence is CASSQNQGALYGYTF. In DNA, the CDR3 is TGTGCCAGCAGCCAAAACCAGGGGGCCCTCTATGGCTACACCTTC. Variable domain in full (rest from reference TRBV14 and TRBJ1-2): EAGVTQFPSHSVIEKGQTVTLRCDPISGHDNLYWYRRVMGKEIKFLLHFVKESKQDESGMPNNRFLAERTGGTYSTLKVQPAELEDSGVYFCASSQNQGALYGYTFGSGTRLTVV.

This clone was observed a single time. The chain couples TRBV9 to TRBJ2-3; 7 positions match TRBD2. Germline V gene sequence: CDR1 SGDLS, CDR2 YYNGEE. The V segment lost 0 bases and the J segment 2 bases; nucleotides outside the gene matches: 12. The CDR3 totals 18 residues. CDR3 in amino acids: CASSVATVTSLITDTQYF. The CDR3 region has the DNA TGTGCCAGCAGCGTAGCTACAGTGACTAGCTTGATCACAGATACGCAGTATTTT.

The gene calls are TRBV4-1 and TRBJ2-3; D may be TRBD1 (5 bases). V was cut by 3 bases and J by 2 bases, with 12 bases left in between. This CDR3 region has 15 residues. Germline lookup yields CDR1 MGHRA and CDR2 YSYEKL. In DNA form, the CDR3 reads TGCGCCAGCAGCCAGGGGCATGCTTTCACAGATACGCAGTATTTT. Its protein product is CASSQGHAFTDTQYF.

V usage is TRBV7-9 and J usage is TRBJ2-2; 11 bases agree with TRBD2. Germline V gives CDR1 SEHNR, CDR2 FQNEAQ (reference sequence). This CDR3 contains 16 residues. The J segment lost 7 bases and the V segment lost 5 bases, leaving 9 bases of the junction unmatched. The CDR3 region is CASSASSGRIIGELFF. CDR3 bases: TGTGCCAGCAGCGCCTCTAGCGGGAGGATAATCGGGGAGCTGTTTTTT.

The count of this clone is one. Other DNA sequences from this sample encode an identical CDR3 as well. This chain joins TRBV5-1 and TRBJ2-2; 11 bases fit TRBD1. Trimming cost V 4 bases and J 4 bases; bases outside gene matches: 6. Looked up from germline, CDR1 is SGHRS and CDR2 is YFSETQ. The CDR3 is made up of 16 amino acids. CDR3 DNA: TGCGCCAGCAGCACGGGACAGGGGGTCGGCACCGGGGAGCTGTTTTTT. Protein product: CASSTGQGVGTGELFF.

In its sample, this clone was seen once. The J gene is TRBJ1-3, the V gene TRBV5-8, with TRBD1 as a possible D gene (6 bases). CDR3 length: 14 amino acids. Between the trimmed V and J ends, which lost 2 bases and 1 base, there was a span of 7 bases. Germline V lookup: CDR1 SGHTS, CDR2 YDEGEE. This CDR3 reads CASSFGQSGNTIYF. The CDR3 DNA reads as TGTGCCAGCAGCTTCGGACAGTCTGGAAACACCATATATTTT.

CDR3 sequence: CASSKGQFPNTEAFF. Here the CDR3 DNA reads TGTGCCAGCAGCAAGGGGCAGTTTCCGAACACTGAAGCTTTCTTT. The chain recombines TRBV11-3 with TRBJ1-1, with D maybe TRBD1 (5 bases). Germline V gene data show CDR1 as SGHNT and CDR2 as YENEEA. The CDR3 spans 15 residues. V gave up 5 bases and J gave up 1 base, with 14 bases separating them.

This sequence joins TRBV10-1 and TRBJ2-1; the match to TRBD2 covers 10 bases. This CDR3 contains 15 residues. In germline, CDR1 is WNHNN, CDR2 SYGVQD (reference sequence). V gave up 3 bases and J gave up 5 bases; unmatched junction bases: 4. CDR3 nucleotide sequence: TGCGCCAGCAGTGAACGGACTAGCGGTAACAATGAGCAGTTCTTC. It translates to CASSERTSGNNEQFF.

This rearrangement joins TRBV7-9 to TRBJ2-1; maybe TRBD2 (5 bases). This CDR3 contains 12 residues. The germline V gene has CDR1 SEHNR and CDR2 FQNEAQ (reference sequence). The V gene lost 3 bases and the J gene lost 12 bases, with 12 bases spanning the gap. CDR3 sequence reads: CASSFTDSRQFF. The DNA of the CDR3 is TGTGCCAGCAGCTTTACGGACTCTAGGCAGTTCTTC.

J is TRBJ1-1 and V is TRBV25-1, with D tentatively TRBD1 (5 bases). V lost 4 bases, J lost 5 bases, and 23 bases lay in between. This CDR3 contains 17 residues. CDR1 and CDR2 (germline): MGHDK, SYGVNS. The CDR3 nucleotides are TGTGCCAGCAGTGGGCGACCGGGGGTTGACCGTTGGACTGAAGCTTTCTTT. Its translation is CASSGRPGVDRWTEAFF.

The chain couples TRBV27 to TRBJ1-1; 8 positions match TRBD1. J was trimmed by 6 bases and V by 10 bases; bases with no gene match: 13. This CDR3 has 14 residues. In germline, CDR1 is MNHEY, CDR2 SMNVEV (reference sequence). The DNA for the CDR3 is TGTGCCACTCCACTAGGGGGGGACAGGCCTGAAGCTTTCTTT. Its protein is CATPLGGDRPEAFF.

The J gene is TRBJ2-7, the V gene TRBV28, with 11 bases fitting TRBD1. The CDR3 contains 15 residues. CDR1 and CDR2 (germline): MDHEN, SYDVKM. Trimming removed 4 bases from V and 1 base from J; junction bases left unmatched: 3. The CDR3: CASSSGQGASYEQYF. CDR3 coding DNA: TGTGCCAGCAGTTCAGGACAGGGGGCATCCTACGAGCAGTACTTC.

This sequence joins TRBV28 and TRBJ2-5; 7 positions match TRBD2. V lost 8 bases, J lost 1 base, and 7 bases stayed unmatched. The CDR3 runs to 14 residues. Per the germline V gene, CDR1 is MDHEN and CDR2 is SYDVKM. CDR3 residues: CASGNSGLQETQYF. The DNA for the CDR3 is TGTGCCAGCGGGAATAGCGGGCTCCAAGAGACCCAGTACTTC.

The J gene is TRBJ2-2, the V gene TRBV4-2; no definite D call. Germline values: CDR1 LGHNA, CDR2 YNFKEQ. This CDR3 has 13 residues. Deletions cut 4 bases from V and 4 bases from J, with 7 bases between. The CDR3 loop is CASSPHSTGELFF. The CDR3 DNA follows: TGTGCCAGCAGCCCGCACTCCACCGGGGAGCTGTTTTTT.